This T cell receptor beta chain was observed in a study of blood T cell repertoires in COVID-19. Study background: The samples span acute and convalescent COVID-19 from the United States, Italy and Spain. PBMCs, B-cell-depleted T cells, or T cells provided the cDNA or gDNA that made up the material.

This clone was detected a few times. Authors' data handling: The assay estimated nucleated cells by amplifying reference gene primers. Only in-frame clones appear in the TCRdb table, and some are missing; sequencing was by immunoSEQ multiplex PCR. V and J calls and clone size follow that table, whereas D and trimming were derived from the DNA. The table has around 2,600 clones, 87% seen once. Trimming cost V 4 bases and J 1 base, with 12 bases left between them. The CDR3 totals 16 residues. Per germline, CDR1 SGDLS and CDR2 YYNGEE. The sample consisted of peripheral blood. The chain recombines TRBV9 with TRBJ2-6; no definite D call. This sequence originates from a man aged 65-85 years with active COVID-19. The chain's CDR3 is CASSSQTGSGANVLTF. The CDR3 DNA is TGTGCCAGCAGCTCTCAAACCGGGTCTGGGGCCAACGTCCTGACTTTC.